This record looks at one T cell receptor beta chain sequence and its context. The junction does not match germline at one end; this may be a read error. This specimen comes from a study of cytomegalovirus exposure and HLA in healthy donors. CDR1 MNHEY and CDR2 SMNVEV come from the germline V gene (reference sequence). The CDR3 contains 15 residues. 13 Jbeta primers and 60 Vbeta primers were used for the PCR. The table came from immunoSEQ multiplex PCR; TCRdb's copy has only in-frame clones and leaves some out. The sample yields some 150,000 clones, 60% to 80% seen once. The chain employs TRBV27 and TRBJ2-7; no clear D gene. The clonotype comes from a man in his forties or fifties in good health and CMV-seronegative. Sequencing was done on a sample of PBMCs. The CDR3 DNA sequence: TGTGCCAGCAGTTTATCCGGGTCCTACTCCCACGAGCAGTACTTC. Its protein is CASSLSGSYSHEQYF.